The clone carrying this T cell receptor beta chain was seen more than once but under ten times. Its antigen is currently unknown. These data originate in a study of type 1 regulatory T cells. Study conclusions and caveats: Tr1 cells had a more restricted TCR repertoire than non-Tr1 cells.

A single record per CDR3 protein comes from TCRdb applying MiXCR to the reads. The sample consists of under 75,000 distinct CDR3 sequences, less than 25% of them appearing once. The TCR sequence derives from a human donor in good health. Sequenced material: cultured type 1 regulatory T (Tr1) cells, either the whole culture or a sorted fraction (not recorded which).

DNA of the CDR3: TGTGCCACCCTAGTGGGGGGCTCCTACGAGCAGTACTTC. Amino acid sequence: CATLVGGSYEQYF. The chain combines TRBV15 with TRBJ2-7; TRBD2 is a possible D gene (6 bases). The CDR3 totals 13 residues. CDR1 and CDR2 from the germline V gene are LNHNV and YYDKDF (reference sequence). The ends were cut back, 8 bases at V and 0 bases at J, with 11 bases in the middle.